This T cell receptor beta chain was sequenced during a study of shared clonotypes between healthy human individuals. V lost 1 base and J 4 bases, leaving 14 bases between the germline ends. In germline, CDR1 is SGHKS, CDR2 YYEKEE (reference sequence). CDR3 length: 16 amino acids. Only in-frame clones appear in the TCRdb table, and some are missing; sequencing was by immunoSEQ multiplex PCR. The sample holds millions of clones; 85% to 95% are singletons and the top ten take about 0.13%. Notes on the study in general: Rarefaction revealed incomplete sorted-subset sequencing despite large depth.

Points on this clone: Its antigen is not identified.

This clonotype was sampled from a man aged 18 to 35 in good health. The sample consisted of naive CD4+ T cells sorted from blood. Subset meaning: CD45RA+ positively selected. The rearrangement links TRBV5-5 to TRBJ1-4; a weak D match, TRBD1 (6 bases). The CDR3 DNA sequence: TGTGCCAGCAGCTTGATCGTGGACAGCCTTAATGAAAAACTGTTTTTT. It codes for CASSLIVDSLNEKLFF.